Listed here is a single TCR beta chain. This CDR3 has 17 residues. Germline CDR1 reads SEHNR; CDR2 reads FQNEAQ (reference sequence). The V gene lost 3 bases and the J gene lost 0 bases, with 14 bases spanning the gap. This entry belongs to a study of shared clonotypes between healthy human individuals. The repertoire was sequenced with immunoSEQ multiplex PCR; TCRdb's copy has only in-frame clones and lacks some. In the table there are millions of clones, roughly 96% of which are singletons. This rearrangement joins TRBV7-9 to TRBJ1-4, with D perhaps matching TRBD1 (5 bases). The material sequenced was naive CD4+ T cells sorted from blood. The subset denotes: CD45RA+ positively selected. The receptor was isolated from a man younger than 30 in good health. CDR3 region: CASSFRGRRATNEKLFF. DNA of the CDR3: TGTGCCAGCAGCTTCCGGGGCAGGCGTGCAACTAATGAAAAACTGTTTTTT.